The rows below give T cell receptor beta chains drawn from one sample of a study of long-term antiretroviral therapy in people with HIV. Measured with immunoSEQ multiplex PCR; TCRdb has only the in-frame clones, and not every one. Altogether approximately 32,000 clones are present, under 90% being singletons, with the ten largest covering 7.9%. The sequenced sample was unsorted PBMCs, obtained 0.4 years before starting antiretroviral therapy. The receptor source for this set is a man aged 18-30 years with HIV. The CDR3 runs from the conserved cysteine through the conserved F or W. The order of the fields is J gene, V gene, clone size, CDR3 protein. The listing skips clone size in some rows; elsewhere it reads once, few, many or a size class.

TRBJ2-1 | TRBV25-1 | - | CASSELAGGSYNEQFF
TRBJ1-1 | TRBV12-5 | - | CASGLVLGGSTEAFF
TRBJ2-7 | TRBV27 | - | CASSVGLAGSYEQYF
TRBJ1-2 | TRBV6-1 | few | CASSETGQGAGGYTF
TRBJ2-1 | TRBV6-9 | - | CASSPDQYNEQFF
TRBJ2-2 | TRBV11-2 | - | CASSPGLAGGITGELFF
TRBJ2-7 | TRBV13 | - | CASSLPSGYEQYF
TRBJ2-7 | TRBV6-1 | - | CASSESPGSYEQYF
TRBJ1-2 | TRBV28 | - | CASSFSPDSYYGYTF
TRBJ2-7 | TRBV6-5 | - | CASSYDPTYYEQYF
TRBJ1-2 | TRBV5-6 | few | CASTYGPYGYTF
TRBJ2-1 | TRBV14 | - | CASSRWDSFYNEQFF
TRBJ2-1 | TRBV5-6 | once | CASSTWRASYNEQFF
TRBJ2-7 | TRBV9 | - | CASGTSGSYEQYF
TRBJ2-4 | TRBV19 | few | CASNVRQGGIQYF
TRBJ1-2 | TRBV7-6 | - | CASSSQGQGEPNYGYTF
TRBJ1-1 | TRBV10-2 | - | CASRGQGVTEAFF
TRBJ2-2 | TRBV9 | - | CASSSGRDTGELFF
TRBJ1-1 | TRBV5-4 | - | CASRTPGQDTEAFF
TRBJ2-1 | TRBV19 | - | CASSIEHGSFRGNEQFF
TRBJ2-7 | TRBV7-2 | - | CASSSTGTGSYEQYF
TRBJ2-2 | TRBV6-5 | - | CASMTGLGTGELFF
TRBJ2-1 | TRBV29-1 | - | CSVPPGPSSYNEQFF
TRBJ2-3 | TRBV18 | once | CASSPGDGDTQYF
TRBJ2-1 | TRBV6-6 | - | CASSYGTGYYNEQFF
TRBJ2-5 | TRBV7-9 | - | CASSLGGQGWQETQYF
TRBJ2-1 | TRBV18 | - | CASSPGGEQFF
TRBJ2-1 | TRBV4-1 | - | CASSQEDRGFYNEQFF
TRBJ2-2 | TRBV7-3 | - | CASSLTLGYTGELFF
TRBJ2-1 | TRBV29-1 | - | CSVEPGNNEQFF
TRBJ2-3 | TRBV29-1 | - | CSVVGTLGGPTDTQYF
TRBJ2-5 | TRBV5-4 | - | CASSLSGETQYF
TRBJ2-7 | TRBV7-8 | - | CASSLRSGGAGVEQYF
TRBJ1-2 | TRBV2 | - | CASSAYIDNYGYTF
TRBJ1-2 | TRBV10-3 | - | CAISEPGQGVRGYTF
TRBJ2-1 | TRBV6-6 | - | CASRPTSGALNEQFF
TRBJ2-7 | TRBV27 | - | CASSLSEIAYEQYF
TRBJ2-7 | TRBV13 | - | CASSSRLAGKNEQYF
TRBJ2-7 | TRBV28 | - | CASSLGGYAYEQYF
TRBJ2-1 | TRBV10-3 | - | CAISALGGDEQFF
TRBJ1-6 | TRBV20-1 | - | CSAGSPLHF
TRBJ1-3 | TRBV13 | - | CASSDGTQKNTIYF
TRBJ2-3 | TRBV28 | once | CASTLPPGKREGTDTQYF
TRBJ2-7 | TRBV5-1 | - | CASSRQGADEQYF
- | TRBV27 | - | CASSLSWASSSYEQYF
TRBJ1-1 | TRBV10-3 | few | CASRTGGTEAFF
TRBJ2-6 | TRBV5-5 | - | CASSQSGTGLTGANVLTF
TRBJ2-4 | TRBV23-1 | - | CASSQSPGPPRNIQYF
TRBJ1-1 | TRBV13 | - | CASSLVGSEAFF
TRBJ1-1 | TRBV6-6 | - | CASKGAGAFF
TRBJ2-1 | TRBV18 | - | CASSPPNGSYNEQFF
TRBJ2-1 | TRBV7-9 | - | CASSFIHEQFF
TRBJ2-7 | TRBV27 | - | CASSLDGAYEQYF
TRBJ2-2 | TRBV6-1 | - | CASRATGELFF
TRBJ2-1 | TRBV5-5 | - | CASSLDSPVYNEQFF